These 15 T cell receptor beta chains originate from one sample sequenced in a study of T-cell reconstitution after alpha-beta-depleted transplantation in children. The TCRbeta library was prepared with unique molecular identifiers. From the PCR reads, TCRdb called clonotypes with MiXCR, one entry per CDR3 protein. The repertoire consists of fewer than 750,000 distinct CDR3 sequences, with 23% occurring once and the leading ten covering 14%. The specimen comprised PBMCs, mostly from graft donor cells, sampled 360 days after TCRalphabeta/CD19-depleted stem cell transplant. The source is a boy in the first two years of life who had a stem cell transplant for acute myeloid leukemia, so the T cells may come from the graft donor.

The chain employs TRBV6-2 or TRBV6-3 and TRBJ2-5; 9 nucleotides align to TRBD1. In germline, CDR1 is MNHEY, CDR2 SVGEGT. The CDR3 is made up of 16 amino acids. After removal of 0 bases from V and 5 bases from J, the junction contained 7 bases not matched to a gene. The CDR3 here is CASSYSATGGAETQYF. CDR3 DNA: TGTGCCAGCAGTTACTCAGCAACAGGGGGCGCGGAGACCCAGTACTTC.

This clonotype was recorded many times. This chain joins TRBV18 and TRBJ1-1; weak D call: TRBD1 (5 bases). Germline V gene lookup returns CDR1 KGHSH and CDR2 LQKENI. The germline V and J ends were trimmed by 3 bases and 9 bases, with 17 bases remaining between them. The CDR3 is 14 residues long. The CDR3 protein is CASSPQTRGIKAFF. DNA of the CDR3: TGTGCCAGCTCACCCCAAACACGGGGCATCAAAGCTTTCTTT.

This clonotype was counted many times. The rearrangement links TRBV7-9 to TRBJ1-5; 11 bases line up with TRBD1. CDR3 size: 17 residues. V lost 1 base, J lost 7 bases, and 9 bases stayed unmatched. Germline V gives CDR1 SEHNR, CDR2 FQNEAQ (reference sequence). CDR3 amino acids: CASSLVLGQGGEQPQHF. DNA of the CDR3: TGTGCCAGCAGCTTAGTTCTGGGACAGGGGGGAGAACAGCCCCAGCATTTT.

The gene calls are TRBV7-4 and TRBJ1-1; D might be TRBD1 (5 bases). CDR3 length: 13 residues. Germline V lookup: CDR1 SGHVT, CDR2 SQSDAQ. Trimming removed 5 bases at V and 10 bases at J, with 17 bases between. The chain's CDR3 is CASSPSRGVGAFF. The CDR3 nucleotides read TGTGCCAGCAGCCCATCCCGGGGGGTAGGAGCTTTCTTT. The full variable domain, in which reference TRBV7-4 and TRBJ1-1 provide the parts outside the CDR3, is GAGVSQSPRYKVAKRGRDVALRCDSISGHVTLYWYRQTLGQGSEVLTYSQSDAQRDKSGRPSGRFSAERPERSVSTLKIQRTEQGDSAVYLCASSPSRGVGAFFGQGTRLTVV.

This clonotype was counted ten times or more. This chain joins TRBV29-1 and TRBJ2-2; 7 positions agree with TRBD2. V lost 0 bases and J lost 5; bases outside the gene matches: 9. CDR3 length: 16 residues. Germline V lookup: CDR1 SQVTM, CDR2 ANQGSEA. CDR3: CSVEDGGGGRTGELFF. CDR3 DNA sequence: TGCAGCGTTGAAGATGGGGGGGGAGGAAGGACCGGGGAGCTGTTTTTT.

There are many counts of this clonotype. J is TRBJ2-7 and V is TRBV28, with D maybe TRBD2 (6 bases). The ends were cut back, 6 bases at V and 1 base at J, with 16 bases in the middle. Looked up from germline, CDR1 is MDHEN and CDR2 is SYDVKM. This CDR3 spans 15 amino acids. This chain's CDR3 is CASSGWRDESYEQYV. The CDR3 region has the DNA TGTGCCAGCAGCGGGTGGAGGGATGAATCCTACGAGCAGTACGTC.

This clonotype was detected only a few times. The chain joins TRBV28 to TRBJ1-2; D is uncertain. This CDR3 contains 14 residues. CDR1 and CDR2 from the germline V gene are MDHEN and SYDVKM. With 4 bases removed from V and 4 bases from J, the gap between germline ends came to 13 bases. The CDR3, as DNA: TGTGCCAGCAGTTCCCCACCGGTGGTCTATGGCTACACCTTC. This encodes CASSSPPVVYGYTF.

This clonotype was detected a few times. This rearrangement joins TRBV7-2 to TRBJ1-2, with 9 bases identical to TRBD1. Per germline, CDR1 SGHTA and CDR2 FQGNSA. This CDR3 has 15 amino acids. V dropped 2 bases and J dropped 5; count of bases not matched to a gene: 6. The CDR3 DNA follows: TGTGCCAGCAGCTTACTGGGACAGGGAAGTTATGGCTACACCTTC. This codes for CASSLLGQGSYGYTF.

A few counts support this clonotype. The V gene is TRBV20-1, the J gene TRBJ2-1; TRBD1 matches at 9 bases. Germline V gene lookup returns CDR1 DFQATT and CDR2 SNEGSKA (reference sequence). The ends lost 5 bases at V and 5 bases at J; junction bases unmatched: 7. There are 14 residues in the CDR3. CDR3 sequence (DNA): TGCAGTGCTTTCCCGGGACAGGGTAACAATGAGCAGTTCTTC. The encoded protein is CSAFPGQGNNEQFF.

This clonotype was seen ten or more times. This chain links TRBV12-3 or TRBV12-4 with TRBJ2-2, with TRBD1 identical over 9 bases. The CDR3 has 15 amino acids. Unmatched junction bases numbered 5, after V lost 5 bases and J lost 4 bases. CDR3 loop: CASSPRDRVTGELFF. The CDR3 DNA reads TGTGCCAGCAGTCCCCGGGACAGGGTCACCGGGGAGCTGTTTTTT.

This chain joins TRBV29-1 and TRBJ2-1; TRBD2 aligns across 8 bases. The V segment lost 1 base and the J segment 8 bases; nucleotides outside the gene matches: 10. Per the germline V gene, CDR1 is SQVTM and CDR2 is ANQGSEA. This CDR3 is 15 amino acids long. CDR3 in amino acids: CSVEAPSGGADEQFF. The CDR3 DNA reads as TGCAGCGTTGAAGCTCCTTCCGGGGGGGCCGATGAGCAGTTCTTC.

This clonotype was recorded many times. The chain uses TRBV20-1 and TRBJ1-4; 9 bases map to TRBD1. There are 15 residues in the CDR3. J lost 4 bases, V lost 4 bases, and 7 bases had no gene match. Per germline, CDR1 DFQATT and CDR2 SNEGSKA (reference sequence). CDR3 protein: CSATGQGLVNEKLFF. The CDR3 DNA reads TGCAGTGCTACTGGACAGGGGCTCGTTAATGAAAAACTGTTTTTT.

This chain joins TRBV7-9 and TRBJ2-7; 7 bases are a match to TRBD1. Germline-derived CDR1 and CDR2 are SEHNR and FQNEAQ (reference sequence). V trimming: 4 bases; J trimming: 3 bases; junction bases outside the gene matches: 6. The CDR3 length is 14 residues. The CDR3 spells CASSSDRDRYEQYF. CDR3 DNA: TGTGCCAGCAGCTCCGACAGGGACCGCTACGAGCAGTACTTC.

The chain employs TRBV6-1 and TRBJ2-3, with D possibly being TRBD2 (6 bases). The CDR3 length is 15 residues. V was shortened by 6 bases and J by 1 base, with 14 bases between the two germline ends. CDR1 is MNHNS, CDR2 SASEGT, per germline. The CDR3 coding sequence is TGTGCCAGCAGCCGATCGGGGGTAGGCACAGATACGCAGTATTTT. Translating gives CASSRSGVGTDTQYF.

V is TRBV7-3 and J is TRBJ2-1; 16 bases are shared with TRBD2. The CDR3 has 15 amino acids. V lost 5 bases and J lost 8; bases outside the gene matches: 3. Germline V gives CDR1 SGHTA, CDR2 FQGTGA. The CDR3 sequence: CASSQGTSGGDEQFF. The CDR3 DNA sequence: TGTGCCAGCAGCCAAGGGACTAGCGGGGGGGATGAGCAGTTCTTC.